The source of this T cell receptor beta chain is a study of T cells expressing NK-cell markers. Looking at the study overall: There were seven HCMV-seropositive donors and one seronegative donor among the eight sequenced.

Each CDR3 protein gets one entry in TCRdb, which reprocessed the 5' RACE reads and gives no DNA. The repertoire table contains over 150,000 distinct CDR3 sequences. The CDR3 loop spans 13 amino acids. Germline CDR1 LNHDA, CDR2 SQIVND (reference sequence). Whole-study findings and limits: CD8+ T cells in more than five donors included dominant NKG2C+ clonotypes at about 1.0-7.5%.

Concerning this clonotype: Its antigen is unidentified.

The sequenced material came from blood T cells: a sorted CD56 or NKG2C T cell subset, CD4+ or CD8+ T cells, or bulk PBMC T cells (not recorded which). This clonotype was sampled from a man aged 18-69 years in good health. The genes are TRBV19 and TRBJ2-3; TCRdb returns TRBD1, unconfirmable since there is no DNA. The CDR3 region is CASSDRAPDTQYF.